This TCR beta chain was documented in a study of cytomegalovirus exposure and HLA in healthy donors. The PCR contained 60 Vbeta and 13 Jbeta primers. Using immunoSEQ multiplex PCR, the repertoire was profiled, and TCRdb retains in-frame clones only, with some absent. The sample shows under 200,000 clones, approximately 71% of them seen only once. The CDR3 sequence is 15 residues long. The junction had 3 bases not matched to a gene; V was cut back by 0 bases and J by 4 bases. From germline, CDR1 is MGHRA and CDR2 YSYEKL. This clonotype was sampled from a man aged 45-60 years in good health and CMV-seronegative. The sequenced material came from PBMCs. The chain has TRBV4-1 and TRBJ2-7; 10 positions agree with TRBD1. CDR3 DNA sequence: TGCGCCAGCAGCCAAGAGGGGACAGGGGTTTACGAGCAGTACTTC. This sequence encodes CASSQEGTGVYEQYF.